Below, one TCR beta chain is given with its context. The record originates from a study of blood T cell repertoires in COVID-19. Authors' data handling: Amplification of reference gene primers provided the estimated nucleated cell counts. Sequencing used immunoSEQ multiplex PCR; TCRdb keeps in-frame clones, though not all of them. V and J calls plus clone size are reproduced from that table; the DNA served to infer D and trimming. The sample includes 150,000 to 200,000 clones, 75% to 90% seen only once; the top ten take approximately 11%. Germline V gene data show CDR1 as MGHRA and CDR2 as YSYEKL. The CDR3 is 12 amino acids. With 8 bases removed from V and 4 bases from J, the gap between germline ends came to 11 bases.

The rearrangement joins TRBV4-1 to TRBJ2-5; maybe TRBD1 (5 bases). The sequencing sample was made of peripheral blood. The source is a human donor in a cohort sampled during active COVID-19. The CDR3 protein is CASVRVGETQYF. The DNA for the CDR3 is TGCGCCAGCGTCAGGGTGGGAGAGACCCAGTACTTC.